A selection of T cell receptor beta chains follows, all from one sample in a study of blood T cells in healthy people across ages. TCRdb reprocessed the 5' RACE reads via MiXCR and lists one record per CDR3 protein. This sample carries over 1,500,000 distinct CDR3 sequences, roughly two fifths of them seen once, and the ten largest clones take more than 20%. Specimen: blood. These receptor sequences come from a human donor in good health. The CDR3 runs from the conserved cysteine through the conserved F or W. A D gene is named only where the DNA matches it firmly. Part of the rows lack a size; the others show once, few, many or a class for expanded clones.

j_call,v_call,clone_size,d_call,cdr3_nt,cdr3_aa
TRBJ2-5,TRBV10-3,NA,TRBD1,TGTGCCATCACTCGGGACAGTCAAGAGACCCAGTACTTC,CAITRDSQETQYF
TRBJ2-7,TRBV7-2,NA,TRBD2,TGTGCCAGCAGCCGGAGAGCGGGGGCCACCTACAATGAGCAGTACTTC,CASSRRAGATYNEQYF
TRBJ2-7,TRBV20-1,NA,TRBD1,TGCAGTGCTTTCCCAACAGGGGTTTTCGCCTACGGGCAGTACTTC,CSAFPTGVFAYGQYF
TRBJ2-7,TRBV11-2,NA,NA,TGTGCCAGCAGCTTAACTGGAGGACGGGGCCAGGAGCAGTACTTC,CASSLTGGRGQEQYF
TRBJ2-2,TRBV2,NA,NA,TGTGCCAGCAAGCCGGTTCCGAACACCGGGGAGCTGTTTTTT,CASKPVPNTGELFF
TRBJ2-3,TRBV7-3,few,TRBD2,TGTGCCAGCAGCCACAGCGGGGGGGCAGATACGCAGTATTTT,CASSHSGGADTQYF
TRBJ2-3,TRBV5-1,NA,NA,TGCGCCAGCAAGGTGGATCAATATACGCAGTATTTT,CASKVDQYTQYF
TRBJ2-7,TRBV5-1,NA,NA,TGCGCCAGCAGCAAAGAATCCGAATACTCCTACGAGCAGTACTTC,CASSKESEYSYEQYF
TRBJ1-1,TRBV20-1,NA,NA,TGCAGTGTGGACAGCCGAAACACTGAAGCTTTCTTT,CSVDSRNTEAFF
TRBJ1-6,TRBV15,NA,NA,TGTGCCACCAGCAGAGATCGGGGCCCTCAATCACCCCTCCACTTT,CATSRDRGPQSPLHF
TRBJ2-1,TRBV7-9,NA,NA,TGTGCCAGCAGCTTCAGACCGGATACAGTGTTCTTC,CASSFRPDTVFF
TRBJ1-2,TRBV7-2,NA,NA,TGTGCCAGCCCTTCGAGGGATGGCTACACCTTC,CASPSRDGYTF
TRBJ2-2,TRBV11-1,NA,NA,TGTGCCAGCACCATCCGGGACTCCTACACCGGGGAGCTGTTTTTT,CASTIRDSYTGELFF
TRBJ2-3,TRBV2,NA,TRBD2,TGTGCCAGCAGTGCCAGCGGGGGGCCGTTGATGTTGACAGATACGCAGTATTTT,CASSASGGPLMLTDTQYF
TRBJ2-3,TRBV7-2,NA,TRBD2,TGTGCCAGCAGCTTAGGAATCTTTAGCGGGGCCACAGATACGCAGTATTTT,CASSLGIFSGATDTQYF
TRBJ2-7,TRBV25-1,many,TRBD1,TGTGCCAGCAGTGAAATGGGGACAGGGGTATCCTACGAGCAGTACTTC,CASSEMGTGVSYEQYF
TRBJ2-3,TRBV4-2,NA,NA,TGTGCCAGCAGCCAGGAGGGGGACTACGACCGCACAGATACGCAGTATTTT,CASSQEGDYDRTDTQYF
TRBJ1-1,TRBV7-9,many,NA,TGTGCCAGCAGCCCCGACACTCTCGGACCGGTGTACACTGAAGCTTTCTTT,CASSPDTLGPVYTEAFF
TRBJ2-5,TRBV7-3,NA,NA,TGTGCCAGCAGCCCCGGCCCACTGGGAGAGACCCAGTACTTC,CASSPGPLGETQYF
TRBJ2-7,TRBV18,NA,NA,TGTGCCAGCTCACCGGGAACGGGGATCGAGCAGTACTTC,CASSPGTGIEQYF
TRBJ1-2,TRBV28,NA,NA,TGTGCCAGCAGGAAAGCGGTTGGGGGCTCGAACTATGGCTACACCTTC,CASRKAVGGSNYGYTF
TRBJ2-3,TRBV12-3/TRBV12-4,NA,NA,TGTGCCAGCAGTTTCCGGTCATCAATAGGAAATACGCAGTATTTT,CASSFRSSIGNTQYF
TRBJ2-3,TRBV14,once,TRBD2,TGTGCCAGCAGCCAAGATTCGAGGCTAGCGGGGAAGGATACGCAGTATTTT,CASSQDSRLAGKDTQYF
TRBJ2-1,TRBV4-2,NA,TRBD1,TGTGCCAGCAGCCAAGGGGGACAGAATTACTACAATGAGCAGTTCTTC,CASSQGGQNYYNEQFF
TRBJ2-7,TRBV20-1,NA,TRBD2,TGCAGTGCTAGAGCAGGACTAGCGGGGGGGACGTCCTACGAGCAGTACTTC,CSARAGLAGGTSYEQYF
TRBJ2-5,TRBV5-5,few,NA,TGTGCCAGCAGCTCGAGACCCCTTGGGTGGCAAGAGACCCAGTACTTC,CASSSRPLGWQETQYF
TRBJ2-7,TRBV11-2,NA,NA,TGTGCCAGCAGCTCACATCTACAGGGATACTCCTACGAGCAGTACTTC,CASSSHLQGYSYEQYF
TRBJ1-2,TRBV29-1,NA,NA,TGCAGCGCTCATTATAGGAACTATGGCTACACCTTC,CSAHYRNYGYTF
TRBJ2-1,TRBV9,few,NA,TGTGCCAGCAGCGATTCCAGGAGTGAGCAGTTCTTC,CASSDSRSEQFF
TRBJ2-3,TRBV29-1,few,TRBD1,TGCAGCGCAAGGACAGGGATTGAGGGTACGCAGTATTTT,CSARTGIEGTQYF
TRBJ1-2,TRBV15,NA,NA,TGTGCCACCAGCAGAGATCGGGGTTTTGGCTACACCTTC,CATSRDRGFGYTF
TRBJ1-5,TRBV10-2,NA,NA,TGCGCCAGCAGTGAATACTTCTGGAGTAATCAGCCCCAGCATTTT,CASSEYFWSNQPQHF
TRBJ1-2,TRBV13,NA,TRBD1,TGTGACAGCAGCCTAGGACAGGGGTCCTATGGCTACACCTTC,CDSSLGQGSYGYTF
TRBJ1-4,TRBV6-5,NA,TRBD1,TGTGCCAGCACGGGACAGGGAAACAGGAAACTGTTTTTT,CASTGQGNRKLFF
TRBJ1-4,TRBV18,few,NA,TGTGCCAGCTCACCGGATGGAGGTGAAAAACTGTTTTTT,CASSPDGGEKLFF
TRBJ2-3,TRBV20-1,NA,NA,TGCAGTGCCGGGCCACAACTACGAGATACGCAGTATTTT,CSAGPQLRDTQYF
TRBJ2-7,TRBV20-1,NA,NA,TGCAGTGCCAACCCGACAGACGGAGCCTACGAGCAGTACTTC,CSANPTDGAYEQYF
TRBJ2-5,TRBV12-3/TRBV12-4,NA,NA,TGTGCCAGCAGTCCAATCCGGCCGGAGACCCAGTACTTC,CASSPIRPETQYF